This TCR beta chain was obtained from a study of neurological immune-mediated disorders. Ten or more counts support this clonotype. Antigen unknown. General observations from the study: Expanded clones shared no identical CDR3 amino acid sequences across subjects, which suggested private TCR-beta repertoires in all groups.

CDR1 SGHRS and CDR2 YFSETQ come from the germline V gene. The CDR3 is 15 amino acids. The V and J ends lost 5 bases and 0 bases respectively, with 15 bases between them. TCRdb independently ran MiXCR on the 5' RACE reads; one entry per CDR3 protein. The sample records about 35,000 distinct CDR3 sequences, about 3.8% being singletons. The TCR sequence derives from a man aged 25 to 40 with multiple sclerosis. This chain uses TRBV5-1 with TRBJ2-7; D might be TRBD2 (5 bases). The material sequenced was PBMCs. CDR3 DNA: TGCGCCAGCAGGGTGGACTCCTTCAACTCCTACGAGCAGTACTTC. Its protein is CASRVDSFNSYEQYF.